The rows below give T cell receptor beta chains drawn from one sample of a study of blood T cell repertoires in COVID-19. Generated by immunoSEQ multiplex PCR, the TCRdb table keeps only in-frame clones and is missing some. Here the sample spans roughly 130,000 clones, roughly nine tenths being singletons. The sample comprised peripheral blood. These receptors were collected from a man in his fifties with active COVID-19. The CDR3 runs from the conserved cysteine through the conserved F or W. The D gene is left open where the match is weak. Rows give clone size only sometimes, using once, few, many, or a class for an expanded clone.

d_gene	v_gene	j_gene	abundance	CDR3aa	CDR3nt
NA	TRBV4-1	TRBJ2-7	NA	CASSQDTPLGALYEQYF	TGCGCCAGCAGCCAAGATACGCCTCTGGGGGCCCTCTACGAGCAGTACTTC
TRBD2	TRBV5-1	TRBJ2-1	NA	CASSSSGLAGGNPSYNEQFF	TGCGCCAGCAGCTCATCGGGACTAGCGGGAGGTAATCCCTCCTACAATGAGCAGTTCTTC
NA	TRBV2	TRBJ1-2	NA	CASSEGRFTNYGYTF	TGTGCCAGCAGTGAAGGGCGGTTCACTAACTATGGCTACACCTTC
TRBD2	TRBV5-1	TRBJ2-1	NA	CASSKTSGGYNEQFF	TGCGCCAGCAGCAAAACTAGCGGGGGGTACAATGAGCAGTTCTTC
NA	TRBV19	TRBJ2-2	NA	CASSIDPRTGELFF	TGTGCCAGTAGTATAGACCCTCGGACCGGGGAGCTGTTTTTT
TRBD2	TRBV15	TRBJ2-1	NA	CATSRDWREPGGMSSYNEQFF	TGTGCCACCAGCAGAGATTGGAGGGAGCCGGGAGGAATGAGCTCCTACAATGAGCAGTTCTTC
NA	TRBV6-5	TRBJ2-1	NA	CASRALTYNEQFF	TGTGCCAGCAGAGCGCTTACCTACAATGAGCAGTTCTTC
NA	TRBV5-1	TRBJ1-6	few	CASSHDRPGGNSPLHF	TGCGCCAGCAGCCACGACAGACCCGGGGGGAATTCACCCCTCCACTTT
TRBD2	TRBV9	TRBJ2-3	once	CASSTAGGTTDTQYF	TGTGCCAGCAGTACGGCGGGGGGGACCACAGATACGCAGTATTTT
NA	TRBV18	TRBJ1-3	NA	CASSPQGVSGNTIYF	TGTGCCAGCTCACCACAAGGGGTCTCTGGAAACACCATATATTTT
NA	TRBV6-6	TRBJ1-5	NA	CASSSGLNQPQHF	TGTGCCAGCAGTTCGGGACTCAATCAGCCCCAGCATTTT
TRBD1	TRBV11-3	TRBJ2-1	NA	CASSPRQGAYNEQFF	TGTGCCAGCAGCCCTAGACAGGGAGCCTACAATGAGCAGTTCTTC
TRBD1	TRBV14	TRBJ2-1	NA	CASSHPGQNYNEQFF	TGTGCCAGCAGCCACCCGGGACAGAACTACAATGAGCAGTTCTTC
TRBD1	TRBV3-1/TRBV3-2	TRBJ1-2	NA	CASSRNIGQGASGYTF	TGTGCCAGCAGCCGGAATATAGGACAGGGGGCAAGTGGCTACACCTTC
TRBD1	TRBV5-5	TRBJ2-7	NA	CASSLEGTGGNMKQYF	TGTGCCAGCAGCTTGGAAGGGACAGGGGGCAATATGAAGCAGTACTTC
NA	TRBV3-1/TRBV3-2	TRBJ2-7	NA	CASSQEGAQGKYF	TGTGCCAGCAGCCAAGAAGGGGCCCAGGGAAAGTACTTC
TRBD2	TRBV5-1	TRBJ2-3	NA	CASSLARTSGPTDTQYF	TGCGCCAGCAGCTTGGCTAGAACTAGCGGTCCCACAGATACGCAGTATTTT
TRBD2	TRBV7-9	TRBJ2-3	NA	CASSPGLAVTDTQYF	TGTGCCAGCAGCCCGGGACTAGCGGTCACAGATACGCAGTATTTT
TRBD2	TRBV2	TRBJ2-5	NA	CASSEQAGGQETQYF	TGTGCCAGCAGTGAACAAGCGGGGGGGCAAGAGACCCAGTACTTC
NA	TRBV4-1	TRBJ2-1	NA	CASSQAITQGLGNEQFF	TGCGCCAGCAGCCAAGCCATCACGCAGGGGCTCGGAAATGAGCAGTTCTTC
NA	TRBV5-1	TRBJ2-7	once	CASSLPGSSYEQYF	TGCGCCAGCAGCTTGCCCGGGAGCTCCTACGAGCAGTACTTC
NA	TRBV30	TRBJ2-6	NA	CARASSGANVLTF	TGTGCCCGTGCTAGCTCTGGGGCCAACGTCCTGACTTTC
NA	TRBV18	TRBJ1-1	NA	CASSQGTPLNTEAFF	TGTGCCAGCTCACAAGGGACACCACTGAACACTGAAGCTTTCTTT
NA	TRBV24-1	TRBJ2-5	NA	CATSYSGDQETQYF	TGTGCCACCAGTTACTCAGGGGATCAAGAGACCCAGTACTTC
NA	TRBV2	TRBJ2-7	NA	CASLIEVGYEQYF	TGTGCCAGCCTTATAGAGGTCGGCTACGAGCAGTACTTC
TRBD1	TRBV5-1	TRBJ1-1	NA	CASSSTGGARGAFF	TGCGCCAGCAGCTCGACAGGGGGAGCCCGCGGGGCTTTCTTT
NA	TRBV5-8	TRBJ2-1	NA	CASSLWRRQDNEQFF	TGTGCCAGCAGCTTGTGGCGACGACAAGACAATGAGCAGTTCTTC
NA	TRBV24-1	TRBJ2-3	NA	CATSDLGPGLYTQYF	TGTGCCACCAGTGATTTAGGCCCTGGGCTTTATACGCAGTATTTT
NA	TRBV27	TRBJ1-5	NA	CASSLSPYLTDQPQHF	TGTGCCAGCAGTTTATCCCCGTATCTAACGGATCAGCCCCAGCATTTT
NA	TRBV9	TRBJ2-2	NA	CASSVELGELFF	TGTGCCAGCAGCGTAGAACTCGGGGAGCTGTTTTTT
NA	TRBV15	TRBJ1-1	NA	CATSREPGVDTEAFF	TGTGCCACCAGCAGAGAACCAGGGGTAGACACTGAAGCTTTCTTT
TRBD1	TRBV19	TRBJ1-3	NA	CASSSMTGGLSGNTIYF	TGTGCCAGTAGTTCAATGACAGGGGGCTTGTCTGGAAACACCATATATTTT
TRBD2	TRBV9	TRBJ2-3	NA	CASSVSTSGSSDTQYF	TGTGCCAGCAGCGTGTCGACTAGCGGGAGCTCAGATACGCAGTATTTT
TRBD1	TRBV13	TRBJ1-1	NA	CASSFGTAEAFF	TGTGCCAGCAGCTTTGGGACAGCTGAAGCTTTCTTT
NA	TRBV12-3/TRBV12-4	TRBJ1-5	NA	CASSGDQPQHF	TGTGCCAGCAGTGGAGATCAGCCCCAGCATTTT
TRBD2	TRBV5-1	TRBJ2-7	NA	CASRNRDYQGEQYF	TGCGCCAGCCGCAACCGGGACTACCAGGGCGAGCAGTACTTC
TRBD1	TRBV28	TRBJ2-5	NA	CASSLPGQGETQYF	TGTGCCAGCAGTTTACCTGGACAGGGGGAGACCCAGTACTTC
NA	TRBV29-1	TRBJ2-3	NA	CSVGGGDTDTQYF	TGCAGCGTTGGAGGAGGTGACACAGATACGCAGTATTTT
TRBD2	TRBV12-3/TRBV12-4	TRBJ2-7	few	CASSFGGDEQYF	TGTGCCAGCAGTTTTGGGGGGGACGAGCAGTACTTC
TRBD1	TRBV7-9	TRBJ2-1	NA	CASSWPGQGRKSSYNEQFF	TGTGCCAGCAGCTGGCCGGGACAGGGTCGTAAGAGCTCCTACAATGAGCAGTTCTTC
TRBD2	TRBV25-1	TRBJ2-1	NA	CASSEIAREDWSTKQFF	TGTGCCAGCAGTGAAATAGCGCGGGAGGACTGGTCGACTAAGCAGTTCTTC
NA	TRBV5-4	TRBJ2-3	NA	CASSWGGMKGSTDTQYF	TGTGCCAGCAGCTGGGGCGGGATGAAGGGTAGCACAGATACGCAGTATTTT